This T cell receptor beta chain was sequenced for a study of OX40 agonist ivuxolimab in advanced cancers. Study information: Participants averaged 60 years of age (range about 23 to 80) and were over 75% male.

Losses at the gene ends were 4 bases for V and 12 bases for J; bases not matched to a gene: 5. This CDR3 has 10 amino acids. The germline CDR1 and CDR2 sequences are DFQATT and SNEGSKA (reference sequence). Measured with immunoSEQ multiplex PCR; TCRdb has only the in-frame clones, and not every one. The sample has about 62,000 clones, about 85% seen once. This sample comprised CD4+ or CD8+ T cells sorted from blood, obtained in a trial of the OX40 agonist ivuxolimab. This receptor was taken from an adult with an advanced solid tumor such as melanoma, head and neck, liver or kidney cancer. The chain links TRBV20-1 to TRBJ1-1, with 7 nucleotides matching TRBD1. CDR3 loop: CSATDRASFF. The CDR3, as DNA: TGCAGTGCTACCGACAGGGCATCTTTCTTT.